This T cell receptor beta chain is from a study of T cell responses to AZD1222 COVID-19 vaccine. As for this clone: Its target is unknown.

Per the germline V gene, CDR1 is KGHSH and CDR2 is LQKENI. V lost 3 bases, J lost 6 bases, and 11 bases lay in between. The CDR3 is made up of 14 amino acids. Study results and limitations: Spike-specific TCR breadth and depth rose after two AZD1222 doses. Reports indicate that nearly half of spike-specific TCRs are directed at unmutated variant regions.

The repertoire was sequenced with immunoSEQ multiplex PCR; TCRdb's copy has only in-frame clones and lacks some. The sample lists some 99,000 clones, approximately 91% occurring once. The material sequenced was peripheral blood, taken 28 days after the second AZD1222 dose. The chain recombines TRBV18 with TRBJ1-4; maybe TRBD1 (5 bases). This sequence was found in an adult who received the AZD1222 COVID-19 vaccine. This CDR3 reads CASSPQTGDEKLFF. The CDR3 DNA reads TGTGCCAGCTCACCCCAAACAGGAGATGAAAAACTGTTTTTT.